The entry below describes one T cell receptor (beta chain). The antigen remains undetermined. V shed 4 bases and J shed 3 bases, with 18 bases lying between them. Germline V CDR1 and CDR2: MNHEY, SMNVEV (reference sequence). The CDR3 spans 16 residues. This was the immunoSEQ version 4 assay in survey mode. Assay used: immunoSEQ multiplex PCR; TCRdb lists only in-frame clones, some missing. The sample holds thousands of clones; approximately 63% are singletons and the top ten take roughly 19%. The sample is drawn from a study of persistence of HIV-infected CD4 T cells. The stimulus was lysate of CMV-infected fibroblasts, around 10 ug/mL. Sorting of responding CD4+ T cells relied on upregulated CD40 ligand together with CD69. Suppressive ART was started during chronic HIV-1 infection in these adults. The study's findings and limits: Within sorted populations, more oligoclonal TCRs accompanied more oligoclonal proviruses. Compared with CD3/CD28-stimulated cells, CMV- and Gag-responding cells showed lower TCRbeta richness.

The chain links TRBV27 to TRBJ1-1; tentatively, D is TRBD1 (6 bases). The source of this sequence is an adult man with HIV who was CMV-seropositive. The sequenced sample was CD4+ T cells sorted from PBMCs after approximately 19-hour stimulation, obtained from a patient who received antiretroviral therapy. The CDR3 coding sequence is TGTGCCAGCAGTTCAAATACAGGGTTTCGTTACACTGAAGCTTTCTTT. It translates to CASSSNTGFRYTEAFF.